A single sample gave rise to the 15 T cell receptor beta chains below, sequenced in a study of blood T cell repertoires in COVID-19. Generated by immunoSEQ multiplex PCR, the TCRdb table keeps only in-frame clones and is missing some. The sample has hundreds of thousands of clones; 70% to 90% are singletons. The sample taken for sequencing was peripheral blood. Receptors were obtained from a woman in her 30s with COVID-19, enrolled during active disease.

V usage is TRBV15 and J usage is TRBJ2-3, with a possible D match to TRBD2 (5 bases). Trimming pared 0 bases from V and 5 bases from J, leaving 12 bases between. The CDR3 covers 15 residues. Germline values: CDR1 LNHNV, CDR2 YYDKDF (reference sequence). The DNA of the CDR3 is TGTGCCACCAGCAGAGATCTAGCAGTTGTAGATACGCAGTATTTT. This encodes CATSRDLAVVDTQYF.

The chain combines TRBV27 with TRBJ1-2; D is perhaps TRBD1 (6 bases). In germline, CDR1 is MNHEY, CDR2 SMNVEV (reference sequence). The V gene lost 6 bases and the J gene lost 4 bases, with 24 bases spanning the gap. CDR3 size: 17 residues. This CDR3 is CASRLRTETGAPYGYTF. CDR3 nucleotides: TGTGCCAGCAGACTACGTACCGAGACAGGAGCGCCCTATGGCTACACCTTC.

The chain couples TRBV5-6 to TRBJ1-5, with D possibly TRBD1 on 6 matching bases. Germline-derived CDR1 and CDR2 are SGHDT and YYEEEE. The CDR3 has 16 amino acids. The V end lost 1 base, the J end lost 2 bases, and 13 bases lay between the germline ends. The CDR3 loop reads CASSLRGGAGNQPQHF. The DNA for the CDR3 is TGTGCCAGCAGCTTGAGGGGGGGCGCGGGCAATCAGCCCCAGCATTTT.

As DNA, the CDR3 is TGTGCCAGCAGCGCGACAGGGGATAGAAATTCACCCCTCCACTTT. Encoded protein: CASSATGDRNSPLHF. The chain links TRBV9 to TRBJ1-6; TRBD1 agrees at 8 bases. The CDR3 is 15 amino acids. Per germline, CDR1 SGDLS and CDR2 YYNGEE. The ends lost 3 bases at V and 7 bases at J; junction bases unmatched: 6.

V usage is TRBV7-2 and J usage is TRBJ1-6, with TRBD1 as a possible D gene (5 bases). CDR1 and CDR2 (germline): SGHTA, FQGNSA. The V gene lost 1 base and the J gene lost 10 bases, with 11 bases spanning the gap. The CDR3 length is 14 residues. In nucleotides, the CDR3 is TGTGCCAGCAGCTTAGTCAGGGTTGGGTCACCCCTCCACTTT. It is translated as CASSLVRVGSPLHF. The whole variable domain, filled in from reference TRBV7-2 and TRBJ1-6, reads GAGVSQSPSNKVTEKGKDVELRCDPISGHTALYWYRQSLGQGLEFLIYFQGNSAPDKSGLPSDRFSAERTGGSVSTLTIQRTQQEDSAVYLCASSLVRVGSPLHFGNGTRLTVT.

The rearrangement uses TRBV13 and TRBJ2-7, with TRBD2 identical over 7 bases. Germline V lookup: CDR1 PRHDT, CDR2 FYEKMQ (reference sequence). J gave up 4 bases and V 6 bases, and 15 bases lay outside the gene matches. This CDR3 is built from 16 residues. The CDR3 spells CASSLGGASGFYEQYV. The CDR3 bases are TGTGCCAGCAGTCTCGGCGGGGCTAGCGGCTTTTACGAGCAGTACGTC.

This clone appeared once. The J gene is TRBJ2-3, the V gene TRBV7-6, with 7 bases fitting TRBD1. With 4 bases clipped from V and 3 bases from J, the junction kept 7 bases outside the gene matches. Germline V CDR1 and CDR2: SGHVS, FNYEAQ. CDR3 length equals 15 residues. The DNA of the CDR3 is TGTGCCAGCAGCTCCACGTCAGGGGGAACAGATACGCAGTATTTT. Encoded protein: CASSSTSGGTDTQYF.

J is TRBJ2-1 and V is TRBV13; D gene unclear. V lost 2 bases to trimming and J lost 15 bases, with 20 bases between them. The CDR3 contains 14 residues. The germline gives CDR1 PRHDT, CDR2 FYEKMQ (reference sequence). The CDR3 is CASSLSPPSSSLFF. The CDR3 region has the DNA TGTGCCAGCAGCTTATCCCCTCCTTCTAGTTCGTTGTTCTTC.

The chain links TRBV10-3 to TRBJ1-5; 10 bases map to TRBD1. CDR3 length equals 16 residues. With 3 bases clipped from V and 7 bases from J, the junction kept 9 bases outside the gene matches. Per the germline V gene, CDR1 is ENHRY and CDR2 is SYGVKD. DNA for the CDR3: TGTGCCATCAGTGAAAACCGGGACAGGGGTGGCCAGCCCCAGCATTTT. Amino acids: CAISENRDRGGQPQHF.

The genes are TRBV20-1 and TRBJ2-7, with 11 bases identical to TRBD1. The germline V gene has CDR1 DFQATT and CDR2 SNEGSKA (reference sequence). Germline trimming cut 3 bases from V and 2 bases from J; bases unmatched to any gene: 3. The CDR3 has 14 residues. In DNA form, the CDR3 reads TGCAGTGCTAGTCTGGGACAGGGGGCCTACGAGCAGTACTTC. Translating gives CSASLGQGAYEQYF.

In its sample, this clone was seen once. The chain is built from TRBV7-2 and TRBJ2-1, with TRBD2 identical over 13 bases. The CDR3 length is 15 residues. V dropped 5 bases and J dropped 8; count of bases not matched to a gene: 6. Germline V CDR1 and CDR2: SGHTA, FQGNSA. CDR3 coding DNA: TGTGCCAGCAGCCTGAGACTAGCGGGGGGCTATGAGCAGTTCTTC. It is translated as CASSLRLAGGYEQFF.

This sequence joins TRBV25-1 and TRBJ2-2; TRBD2 is a possible D gene (6 bases). Germline CDR1 is MGHDK and CDR2 is SYGVNS. The length of the CDR3 is 13 residues. V lost 7 bases and J lost 7, with 13 bases in between. In nucleotides, the CDR3 is TGTGCCAGCATCCCGACCGGGGGCGGGGAGCTGTTTTTT. Amino acid sequence: CASIPTGGGELFF.

The rearrangement links TRBV15 to TRBJ2-1; TRBD2 aligns across 11 bases. Germline V gives CDR1 LNHNV, CDR2 YYDKDF (reference sequence). This CDR3 has 16 amino acids. With V trimmed by 7 bases and J by 9 bases, 14 bases remained unmatched. The CDR3 region is CATTVVASGGWGEQFF. CDR3 nucleotide sequence: TGTGCCACCACCGTCGTGGCTAGCGGGGGGTGGGGTGAGCAGTTCTTC.

The chain uses TRBV5-5 and TRBJ2-2; 7 nucleotides agree with TRBD1. The CDR3 has 16 residues. Germline V gene sequence: CDR1 SGHKS, CDR2 YYEKEE (reference sequence). V shed 0 bases, J shed 3 bases, and the junction held 5 bases outside the gene matches. For the CDR3, the DNA is TGTGCCAGCAGCTTGGTAGAGGGGGCCCACACCGGGGAGCTGTTTTTT. Translation gives CASSLVEGAHTGELFF. The full variable domain, in which reference TRBV5-5 and TRBJ2-2 provide the parts outside the CDR3, is DAGVTQSPTHLIKTRGQQVTLRCSPISGHKSVSWYQQVLGQGPQFIFQYYEKEERGRGNFPDRFSARQFPNYSSELNVNALLLGDSALYLCASSLVEGAHTGELFFGEGSRLTVL.

This chain's CDR3 is CASSEPGQGWVGELFF. In nucleotides, the CDR3 is TGTGCCAGCAGCGAACCGGGACAGGGTTGGGTCGGGGAGCTGTTTTTT. The rearrangement links TRBV21-1 to TRBJ2-2; TRBD1, the table's D call, was not compared with the DNA. TRBV21-1 is labeled a pseudogene. The CDR3 is 16 residues long.